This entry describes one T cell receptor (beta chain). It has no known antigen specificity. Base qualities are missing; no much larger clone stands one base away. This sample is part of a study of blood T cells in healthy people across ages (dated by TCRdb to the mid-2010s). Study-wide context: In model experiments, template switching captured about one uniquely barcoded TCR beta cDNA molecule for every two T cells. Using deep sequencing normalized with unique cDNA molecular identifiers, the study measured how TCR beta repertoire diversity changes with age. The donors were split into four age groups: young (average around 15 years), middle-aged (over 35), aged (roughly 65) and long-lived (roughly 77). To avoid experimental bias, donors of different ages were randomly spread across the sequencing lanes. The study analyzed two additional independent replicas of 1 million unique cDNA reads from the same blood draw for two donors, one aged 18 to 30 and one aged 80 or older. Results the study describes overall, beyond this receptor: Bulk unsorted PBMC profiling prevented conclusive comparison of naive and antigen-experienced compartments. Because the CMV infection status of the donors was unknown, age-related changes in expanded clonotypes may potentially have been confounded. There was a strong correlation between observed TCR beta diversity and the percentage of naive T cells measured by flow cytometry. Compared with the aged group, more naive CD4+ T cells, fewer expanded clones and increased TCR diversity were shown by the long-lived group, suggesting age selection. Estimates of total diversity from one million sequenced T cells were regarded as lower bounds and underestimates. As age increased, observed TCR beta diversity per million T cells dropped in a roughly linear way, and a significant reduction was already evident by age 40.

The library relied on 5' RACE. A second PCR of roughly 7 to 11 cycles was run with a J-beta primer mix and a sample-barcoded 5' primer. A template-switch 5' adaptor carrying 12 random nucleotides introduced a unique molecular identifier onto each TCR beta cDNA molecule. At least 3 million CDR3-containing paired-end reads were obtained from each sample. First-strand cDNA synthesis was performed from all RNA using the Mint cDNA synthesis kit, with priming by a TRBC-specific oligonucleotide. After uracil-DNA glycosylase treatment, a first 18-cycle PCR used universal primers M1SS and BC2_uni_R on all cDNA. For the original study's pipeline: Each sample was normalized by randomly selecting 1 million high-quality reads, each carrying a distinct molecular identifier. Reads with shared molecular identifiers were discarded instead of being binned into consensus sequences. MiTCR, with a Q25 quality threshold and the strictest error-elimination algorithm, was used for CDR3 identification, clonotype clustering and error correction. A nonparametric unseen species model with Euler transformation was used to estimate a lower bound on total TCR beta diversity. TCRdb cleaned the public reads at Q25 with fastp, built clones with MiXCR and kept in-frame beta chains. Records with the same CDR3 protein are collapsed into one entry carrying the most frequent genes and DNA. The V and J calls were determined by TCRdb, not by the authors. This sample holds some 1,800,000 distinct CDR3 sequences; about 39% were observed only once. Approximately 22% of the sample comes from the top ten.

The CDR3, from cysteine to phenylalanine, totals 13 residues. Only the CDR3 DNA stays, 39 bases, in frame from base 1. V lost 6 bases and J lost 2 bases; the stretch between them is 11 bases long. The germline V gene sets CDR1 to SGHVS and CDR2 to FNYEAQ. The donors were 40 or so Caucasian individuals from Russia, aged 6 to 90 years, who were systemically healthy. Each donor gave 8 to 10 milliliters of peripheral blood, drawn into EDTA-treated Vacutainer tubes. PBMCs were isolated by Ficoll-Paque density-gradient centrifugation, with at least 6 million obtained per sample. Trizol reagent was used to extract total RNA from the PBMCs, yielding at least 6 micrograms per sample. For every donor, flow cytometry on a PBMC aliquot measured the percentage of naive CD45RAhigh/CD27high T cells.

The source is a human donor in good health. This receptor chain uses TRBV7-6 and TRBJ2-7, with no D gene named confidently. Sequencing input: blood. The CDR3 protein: CASRGFGAYEQYF. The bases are TGTGCCAGCAGGGGTTTTGGGGCCTACGAGCAGTACTTC. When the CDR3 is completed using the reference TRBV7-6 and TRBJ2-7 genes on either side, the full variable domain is GAGVSQSPRYKVTKRGQDVALRCDPISGHVSLYWYRQALGQGPEFLTYFNYEAQQDKSGLPNDRFSAERPEGSISTLTIQRTEQRDSAMYRCASRGFGAYEQYFGPGTRLTVT.